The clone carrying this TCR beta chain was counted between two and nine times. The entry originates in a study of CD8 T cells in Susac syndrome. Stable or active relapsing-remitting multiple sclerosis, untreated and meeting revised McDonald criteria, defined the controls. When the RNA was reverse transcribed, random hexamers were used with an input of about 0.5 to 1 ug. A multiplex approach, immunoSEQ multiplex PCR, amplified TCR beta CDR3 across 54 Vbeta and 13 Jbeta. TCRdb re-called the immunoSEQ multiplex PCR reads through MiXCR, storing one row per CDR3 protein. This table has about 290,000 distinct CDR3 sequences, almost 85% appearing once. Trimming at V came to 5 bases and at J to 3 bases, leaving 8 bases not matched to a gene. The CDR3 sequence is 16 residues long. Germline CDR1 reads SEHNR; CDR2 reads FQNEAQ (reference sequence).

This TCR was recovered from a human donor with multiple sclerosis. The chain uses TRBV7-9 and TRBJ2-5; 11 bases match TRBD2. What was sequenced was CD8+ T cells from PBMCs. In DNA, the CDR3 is TGTGCCAGCAGCCCAAAAGTGGGACTAGCGGAAGAGACCCAGTACTTC. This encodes CASSPKVGLAEETQYF. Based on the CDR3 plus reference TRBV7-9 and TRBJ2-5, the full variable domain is DTGVSQNPRHKITKRGQNVTFRCDPISEHNRLYWYRQTLGQGPEFLTYFQNEAQLEKSRLLSDRFSAERPKGSFSTLEIQRTEQGDSAMYLCASSPKVGLAEETQYFGPGTRLLVL.